The 11 T cell receptor beta chains reported below all come from one sample, sequenced in a study of T cell responses to AZD1222 COVID-19 vaccine. Some clones are missing from TCRdb's copy, which holds only in-frame ones; the method was immunoSEQ multiplex PCR. The table includes roughly 95,000 clones, around nine tenths detected once. The source was peripheral blood, collected 28 days after the second AZD1222 dose. The receptors here all came from an adult who received the AZD1222 COVID-19 vaccine.

CDR3 nucleotides: TGTGCCAGCAGCTTAGAGGGTACAGGGGTTCAGCCCCAGCATTTT. This sequence encodes CASSLEGTGVQPQHF. The genes are TRBV7-2 and TRBJ1-5, with 7 bases aligning to TRBD1. This CDR3 spans 15 amino acids. From germline, CDR1 is SGHTA and CDR2 FQGNSA. Trimming cost V 1 base and J 6 bases; bases outside gene matches: 6.

The V gene is TRBV12-5, the J gene TRBJ1-6; 10 bases fit TRBD1. This CDR3 spans 17 amino acids. Germline-derived CDR1 and CDR2 are LGHNT and FRNRAP. V lost 4 bases to trimming and J lost 8 bases; unmatched junction nucleotides: 11. The CDR3 DNA reads as TGTGCTAGTGGTTCGACAGGGACAGGGGTATTTTATTCACCCCTCCACTTT. It codes for CASGSTGTGVFYSPLHF.

The rearrangement links TRBV6-5 to TRBJ1-3, with D tentatively TRBD1 (5 bases). The CDR3 runs 15 residues. Germline loops: CDR1 MNHEY, CDR2 SVGAGI. V was cut by 10 bases and J by 1 base, with 17 bases left in between. The CDR3 region is CATSGRDFSGNTIYF. The CDR3 DNA is TGTGCCACAAGTGGCAGGGATTTTTCTGGAAACACCATATATTTT.

V usage is TRBV18 and J usage is TRBJ1-3; 9 bases align to TRBD1. CDR1 is KGHSH, CDR2 LQKENI, per germline. This CDR3 is built from 17 residues. Trimming removed 3 bases from V and 0 bases from J; junction bases left unmatched: 6. In DNA form, the CDR3 reads TGTGCCAGCTCACCCCTTGGGACAGGGAGCTCTGGAAACACCATATATTTT. Encoded protein: CASSPLGTGSSGNTIYF.

This chain joins TRBV18 and TRBJ1-4; D possibly corresponds to TRBD1 (5 bases). Per the germline V gene, CDR1 is KGHSH and CDR2 is LQKENI. The V end was cut by 3 bases, the J end by 5 bases, with 10 bases between. CDR3 length equals 14 residues. The CDR3 loop reads CASSPRQLNEKLFF. CDR3 in DNA: TGTGCCAGCTCACCGCGACAGTTGAATGAAAAACTGTTTTTT. The variable domain in full, completed from reference TRBV18 and TRBJ1-4, reads NAGVMQNPRHLVRRRGQEARLRCSPMKGHSHVYWYRQLPEEGLKFMVYLQKENIIDESGMPKERFSAEFPKEGPSILRIQQVVRGDSAAYFCASSPRQLNEKLFFGSGTQLSVL.

The J gene is TRBJ2-4, the V gene TRBV11-2, with TRBD1 matching over 7 bases. CDR1 and CDR2 from the germline V gene are SGHAT and FQNNGV. The CDR3 sequence is 18 residues long. The V segment lost 1 base and the J segment 0 bases; nucleotides outside the gene matches: 9. The CDR3 reads CASSLVQGQGVAKNIQYF. DNA of the CDR3: TGTGCCAGCAGCTTAGTACAGGGGCAGGGGGTAGCCAAAAACATTCAGTACTTC.

The chain carries TRBV3-1 (or the pseudogene TRBV3-2) and TRBJ1-2; D gene uncertain. V lost 5 bases, J lost 2 bases, and 9 bases lay in between. The V gene's germline CDR1 is LGHDT and CDR2 YNNKEL (reference sequence). The CDR3 contains 13 residues. The CDR3 nucleotides are TGTGCCAGCAGCAGTGCAGGAAACTATGGCTACACCTTC. Protein product: CASSSAGNYGYTF.

The V call is TRBV19, the J call TRBJ1-5; D is uncertain. CDR1 is LNHDA and CDR2 is SQIVND in the germline V gene (reference sequence). Trimming left V 8 bases short and J 5 bases short, with 13 bases between. The CDR3 is 13 amino acids. CDR3 DNA sequence: TGTGCCAGTCCGGGCTTTGTTCATCAGCCCCAGCATTTT. It codes for CASPGFVHQPQHF.

The chain employs TRBV6-1 and TRBJ1-3; D unresolved. Germline V gene data show CDR1 as MNHNS and CDR2 as SASEGT. This CDR3 has 13 amino acids. V lost 0 bases and J lost 11, with 11 bases in between. The CDR3 bases are TGTGCCAGCAGTGAAGCCTGGGGATTCTCCATATATTTT. Its translation: CASSEAWGFSIYF.

The V gene is TRBV7-9, the J gene TRBJ1-1; D is ambiguous. CDR1 and CDR2 (germline): SEHNR, FQNEAQ (reference sequence). V dropped 4 bases and J dropped 0 bases, with 15 bases sitting between them. CDR3 length equals 16 residues. The DNA of the CDR3 is TGTGCCAGCAGCTCAGCACGGTCAACGGTGAACACTGAAGCTTTCTTT. Protein sequence: CASSSARSTVNTEAFF.

V gene TRBV11-3 combines with J gene TRBJ2-7; D possibly corresponds to TRBD2 (5 bases). CDR1 and CDR2 (germline): SGHNT, YENEEA. The V end was cut by 6 bases, the J end by 6 bases, with 12 bases between. This CDR3 contains 12 residues. The CDR3 sequence is CASSPRAGEQYF. In nucleotides, the CDR3 is TGTGCCAGCAGTCCCCGGGCGGGCGAGCAGTACTTC.